This T cell receptor (beta chain) was profiled in a study of T cells in tuberculosis. The overall study: Sequenced TCRs come from CD1B-GMM tetramer-binding T cells. A South African cohort included IGRA-negative adolescents, latently infected IGRA-positive adolescents and adults with active tuberculosis.

V lost 3 bases and J lost 2, with 13 bases in between. The germline gives CDR1 SGHAT, CDR2 FQNNGV. There are 16 residues in the CDR3. Method: immunoSEQ multiplex PCR; TCRdb's copy keeps in-frame clones and lacks some. The repertoire consists of roughly 30,000 clones, with roughly 92% occurring once and the leading ten covering around 2.2%. The rearrangement links TRBV11-2 to TRBJ1-4; a possible D gene is TRBD1 (6 bases). The sample consisted of PBMCs. The TCR was taken from a donor aged 10 to 29 with latent tuberculosis or without tuberculosis infection. Here the CDR3 DNA reads TGTGCCAGCAGCTTCCTACAGGGTACTACTAATGAAAAACTGTTTTTT. Encoded protein: CASSFLQGTTNEKLFF.